Sequencing of this T cell receptor (beta chain) was carried out in a study of T cells in localized non-small cell lung cancer. Study-wide points: One tumor region alone was sequenced, and heterogeneity therefore remains possible.

Turning to this clone: Its cognate antigen is unknown.

Sequencing used immunoSEQ multiplex PCR; TCRdb keeps in-frame clones, though not all of them. Of approximately 31,000 clones listed, about nine tenths are singletons. V shed 9 bases and J shed 3 bases, with 8 bases lying between them. The CDR3 spans 12 residues. Per germline, CDR1 SGHAT and CDR2 FQNNGV. The chain joins TRBV11-2 to TRBJ2-2; D gene unclear. The material sequenced was peripheral blood mononuclear cells, taken before any cancer treatment. The receptor was isolated from a man aged 40-75 years with stage III lung adenocarcinoma. The CDR3 loop reads CASTGYTGELFF. The CDR3 DNA is TGTGCCAGTACCGGGTACACCGGGGAGCTGTTTTTT. The entire variable domain, with the rest obtained from reference TRBV11-2 and TRBJ2-2, is as follows: EAGVAQSPRYKIIEKRQSVAFWCNPISGHATLYWYQQILGQGPKLLIQFQNNGVVDDSQLPKDRFSAERLKGVDSTLKIQPAKLEDSAVYLCASTGYTGELFFGEGSRLTVL.